This entry lists 8 T cell receptor beta chains sequenced from one sample in a study of blood T cell repertoires in COVID-19. Some clones are missing from TCRdb's copy, which holds only in-frame ones; the method was immunoSEQ multiplex PCR. Altogether approximately 300,000 clones are present, around 90% being singletons, with the ten largest covering 2% to 2.5%. The sample comprised peripheral blood. The receptors come from a woman in her fifties or sixties who had recovered from COVID-19.

The J gene is TRBJ2-1, the V gene TRBV10-2; 7 bases agree with TRBD1. The CDR3 length is 15 residues. From germline, CDR1 is WSHSY and CDR2 SAAADI. The V segment lost 4 bases and the J segment 1 base; nucleotides outside the gene matches: 4. CDR3 amino acids: CASSVSGQSYNEQFF. CDR3 nucleotides: TGCGCCAGCAGTGTATCGGGACAGTCCTACAATGAGCAGTTCTTC.

This clone was observed a handful of times. The chain joins TRBV2 to TRBJ1-1; D perhaps matches TRBD1 (5 bases). The CDR3 runs to 13 residues. V dropped 8 bases and J dropped 4 bases, with 14 bases sitting between them. CDR1 is SNHLY, CDR2 FYNNEI, per germline. CDR3 residues: CASRQGLSTEAFF. The CDR3 nucleotides are TGTGCCAGCCGCCAGGGTCTGAGCACTGAAGCTTTCTTT.

The V gene is TRBV6-5, the J gene TRBJ1-3; 7 nucleotides agree with TRBD1. CDR3 length equals 15 residues. With 8 bases clipped from V and 0 bases from J, the junction kept 7 bases outside the gene matches. The germline gives CDR1 MNHEY, CDR2 SVGAGI. The CDR3 sequence: CASLGTAGSGNTIYF. The CDR3 DNA reads as TGTGCCAGCCTGGGGACAGCCGGCTCTGGAAACACCATATATTTT.

The chain has TRBV3-1 (or the pseudogene TRBV3-2) and TRBJ2-5; 11 positions match TRBD2. Per germline, CDR1 LGHDT and CDR2 YNNKEL (reference sequence). V shed 0 bases, J shed 5 bases, and the junction held 8 bases outside the gene matches. The CDR3 consists of 17 residues. The CDR3 reads CASSQEGSGGARETQYF. In nucleotides, the CDR3 is TGTGCCAGCAGCCAAGAGGGTAGCGGGGGGGCCAGGGAGACCCAGTACTTC.

This clone was detected only once. This sequence joins TRBV2 and TRBJ1-1, with 9 bases fitting TRBD1. Germline loops: CDR1 SNHLY, CDR2 FYNNEI. This CDR3 is 13 amino acids long. The ends lost 6 bases at V and 9 bases at J; junction bases unmatched: 8. The DNA for the CDR3 is TGTGCCAGCAGGACCGACAGGGGGGGGAAAGCTTTCTTT. Translation gives CASRTDRGGKAFF.

The chain employs TRBV5-1 and TRBJ1-1, with no clear D. Per the germline V gene, CDR1 is SGHRS and CDR2 is YFSETQ. This CDR3 contains 15 residues. The V end lost 0 bases, the J end lost 1 base, and 10 bases lay between the germline ends. The CDR3, as DNA: TGCGCCAGCAGCTTGGGAGGATTATCGAACACTGAAGCTTTCTTT. Amino acid sequence: CASSLGGLSNTEAFF.

V gene TRBV4-3 combines with J gene TRBJ2-7; TRBD1 aligns across 11 bases. The V gene's germline CDR1 is LGHNA and CDR2 YSLEER. V lost 1 base and J lost 5; bases outside the gene matches: 4. This CDR3 contains 15 residues. The CDR3 loop reads CASSQAGTGGDEQYF. CDR3 DNA sequence: TGCGCCAGCAGCCAAGCCGGGACAGGGGGGGACGAGCAGTACTTC.

Comments on this clone: An end of the junction does not agree with germline; a read error may underlie this. The J gene is TRBJ2-7, the V gene TRBV7-7; D perhaps matches TRBD1 (5 bases). Germline assignment: CDR1 SSHAT and CDR2 FNYEAQ (reference sequence). This CDR3 is built from 15 residues. Here the CDR3 reads CASSFLKKGSYEQYF. For the CDR3, the DNA is TGTGCTAGCAGCTTCCTAAAAAAGGGGTCCTACGAGCAGTACTTC.